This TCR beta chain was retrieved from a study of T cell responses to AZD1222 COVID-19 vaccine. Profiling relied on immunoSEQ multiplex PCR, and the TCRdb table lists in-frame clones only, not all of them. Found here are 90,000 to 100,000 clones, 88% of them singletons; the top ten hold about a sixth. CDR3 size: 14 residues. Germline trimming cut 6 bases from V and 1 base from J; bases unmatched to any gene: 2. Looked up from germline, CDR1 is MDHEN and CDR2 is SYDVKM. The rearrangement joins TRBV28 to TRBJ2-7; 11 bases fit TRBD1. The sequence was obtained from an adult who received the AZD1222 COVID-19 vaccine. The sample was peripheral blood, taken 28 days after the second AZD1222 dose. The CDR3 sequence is CASRGTGGSYEQYF. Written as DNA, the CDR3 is TGTGCCAGCAGGGGGACAGGGGGGTCCTACGAGCAGTACTTC.